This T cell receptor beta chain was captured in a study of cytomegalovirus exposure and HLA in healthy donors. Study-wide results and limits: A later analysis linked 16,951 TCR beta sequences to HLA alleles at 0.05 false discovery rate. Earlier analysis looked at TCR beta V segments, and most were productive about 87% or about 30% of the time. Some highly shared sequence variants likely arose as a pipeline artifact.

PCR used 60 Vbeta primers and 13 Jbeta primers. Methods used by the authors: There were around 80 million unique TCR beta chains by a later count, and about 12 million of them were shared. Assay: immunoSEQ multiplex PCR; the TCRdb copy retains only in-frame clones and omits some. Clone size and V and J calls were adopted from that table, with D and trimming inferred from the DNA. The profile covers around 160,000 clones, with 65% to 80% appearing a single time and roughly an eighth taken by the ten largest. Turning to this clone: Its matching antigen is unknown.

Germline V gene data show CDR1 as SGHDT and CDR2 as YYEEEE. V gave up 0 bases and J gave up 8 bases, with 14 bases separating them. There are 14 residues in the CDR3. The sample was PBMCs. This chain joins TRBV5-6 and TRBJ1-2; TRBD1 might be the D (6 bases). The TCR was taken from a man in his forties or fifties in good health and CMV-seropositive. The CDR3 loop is CASSLEQGFGGYTF. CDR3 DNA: TGTGCCAGCAGCTTGGAACAGGGCTTTGGGGGCTACACCTTC.